Presented here are 8 T cell receptor beta chains from one specimen sequenced in a study of molecular identifiers for immune sequencing clone quantification. TCRdb re-called the PCR reads through MiXCR, storing one row per CDR3 protein. The data show hundreds of thousands of distinct CDR3 sequences, about 20% seen once. Specimen: naive CD8+ T cells from blood, with Jurkat cell RNA spiked in. As for subset: FACS-sorted CD8+CD4-CCR7+CD45RA+ naive T cells. The receptor set was obtained from a human donor in good health. Some libraries in this study had Jurkat cell RNA spiked in.

This chain connects TRBV30 to TRBJ1-3; D is unclear. Germline V gives CDR1 GTSNPN, CDR2 SVGIG (reference sequence). V shed 8 bases and J shed 3 bases, with 17 bases lying between them. CDR3 size: 14 residues. DNA of the CDR3: TGTGCCCGGGCCATCGAGGACCTTGGAAACACCATATATTTT. Amino acids: CARAIEDLGNTIYF.

This clonotype has a handful of counts. V gene TRBV30 combines with J gene TRBJ2-7; a possible D gene is TRBD2 (5 bases). V lost 2 bases, J lost 9 bases, and 14 bases lay in between. This CDR3 spans 12 amino acids. Germline values: CDR1 GTSNPN, CDR2 SVGIG (reference sequence). CDR3 region: CAWSQGGAGQYF. CDR3 in DNA: TGTGCCTGGAGTCAAGGAGGCGCCGGGCAGTACTTC. Full variable domain (missing parts from reference TRBV30 and TRBJ2-7): SQTIHQWPATLVQPVGSPLSLECTVEGTSNPNLYWYRQAAGRGLQLLFYSVGIGQISSEVPQNLSASRPQDRQFILSSKKLLLSDSGFYLCAWSQGGAGQYFGPGTRLTVT.

This clonotype has more than one count but fewer than ten. The chain joins TRBV28 to TRBJ2-7, with D hard to call. The CDR3 sequence is 15 residues long. Germline CDR1 is MDHEN and CDR2 is SYDVKM. The germline V and J ends were trimmed by 7 bases and 3 bases, with 19 bases remaining between them. In DNA form, the CDR3 reads TGTGCCAGCAACCGAGGCCCGCCTTTATTCTACGAGCAGTACTTC. It is translated as CASNRGPPLFYEQYF.

As for this clonotype: A read error may produce the germline difference seen at one junction end. J is TRBJ2-7 and V is TRBV7-9, with D unresolved. CDR1 and CDR2 from the germline V gene are SEHNR and FQNEAQ (reference sequence). The CDR3 runs 14 residues. The CDR3 DNA follows: TGTGCCAGCAGCTTAGAGGGTAAAACCTACGAGCGGTACTTC. The encoded protein is CASSLEGKTYERYF.

This clonotype was observed at least ten times. The V call is TRBV6-5, the J call TRBJ1-1, with D hard to call. The germline V and J ends were trimmed by 5 bases and 7 bases, with 11 bases remaining between them. This CDR3 is built from 12 residues. Germline CDR1 reads MNHEY; CDR2 reads SVGAGI. The CDR3 loop reads CASSTPGNEAFF. Written as DNA, the CDR3 is TGTGCCAGCAGTACTCCGGGAAATGAAGCTTTCTTT.

This clonotype was detected only once. A read error may explain this, as a much larger clone is one base away. This sequence joins TRBV7-9 and TRBJ1-3, with D maybe TRBD1 (5 bases). The CDR3 contains 17 residues. The germline V and J ends were trimmed by 3 bases and 0 bases, with 15 bases remaining between them. Germline CDR1 SEHNR, CDR2 FQNEAQ (reference sequence). The CDR3 reads CASSFLTVGFSGNTIYF. Here the CDR3 DNA reads TGTGCCAGCAGCTTCTTGACAGTGGGATTCTCTGGAAACACCATATATTTT.

At least ten counts were recorded for this clonotype. V gene TRBV12-3 or TRBV12-4 combines with J gene TRBJ1-1; 7 bases line up with TRBD1. The J segment lost 1 base and the V segment lost 2 bases, leaving 4 bases of the junction unmatched. This CDR3 contains 15 residues. The CDR3 DNA sequence: TGTGCCAGCAGTTTAAGGGGGCGAGAGAACACTGAAGCTTTCTTT. This sequence encodes CASSLRGRENTEAFF.

This clonotype was seen more than once but under ten times. The chain uses TRBV9 and TRBJ2-2; 13 bases match TRBD2. V lost 3 bases to trimming and J lost 7 bases; unmatched junction nucleotides: 6. CDR3 length: 16 residues. Germline assignment: CDR1 SGDLS and CDR2 YYNGEE. The CDR3 spells CASSAGTSGEYGELFF. In DNA form, the CDR3 reads TGTGCCAGCAGCGCCGGGACTAGCGGGGAATACGGGGAGCTGTTTTTT.